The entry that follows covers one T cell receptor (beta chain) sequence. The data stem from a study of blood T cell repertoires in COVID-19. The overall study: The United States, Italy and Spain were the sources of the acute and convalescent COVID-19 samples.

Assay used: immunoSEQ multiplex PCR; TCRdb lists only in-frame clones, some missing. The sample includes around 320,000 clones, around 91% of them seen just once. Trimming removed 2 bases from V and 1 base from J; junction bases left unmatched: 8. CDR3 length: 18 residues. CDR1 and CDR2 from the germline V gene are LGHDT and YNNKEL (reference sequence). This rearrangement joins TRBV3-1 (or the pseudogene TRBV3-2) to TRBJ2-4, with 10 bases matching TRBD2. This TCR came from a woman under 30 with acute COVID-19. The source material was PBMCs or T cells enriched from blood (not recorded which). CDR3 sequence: CASSQKREGPRAKNIQYF. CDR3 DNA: TGTGCCAGCAGCCAAAAGCGGGAGGGCCCTCGGGCCAAAAACATTCAGTACTTC.